This TCR beta chain is from a study of blood T cell repertoires in COVID-19 (dated by TCRdb to about 2020). In terms of the full investigation: Samples from collaborators originated in the United States, Italy and Spain and spanned both the acute and convalescent phases of COVID-19. The prospective study material was composed of cDNA or gDNA derived from T cells, B-cell-depleted T cells, or PBMCs. Deeply sampled blood TCRbeta repertoires from subjects exposed to, actively infected with, or recovered from COVID-19 were included in the dataset. The repertoires were released in a freely available public database meant as a resource for research on the immune response to SARS-CoV-2. Samples were obtained from the ongoing ImmuneRACE study (first 160 participants) and from 950 to 1,500 subjects provided by 6 global collaborators. A de-identified subject ID, COVID-19 status, age in years and sex were almost always included in the sample metadata. Where available, HLA class I and class II types were taken from metadata supplied by the sample provider and were not determined by assay-based typing. Study-wide conclusions, independent of this receptor: Clinical and demographic metadata were provided uncurated, with the amount varying by source and participant.

Collaborating institutions collected whole blood in K2EDTA tubes following their own protocols. For TCRbeta analysis, collaborators shipped samples as frozen whole blood, isolated PBMCs, or DNA extracted from either of those sample types. This clone was seen only once. Its antigen is not yet known. No base qualities exist here, and no much larger clone lies one base off it. TCRbeta CDR3 regions were amplified from genomic DNA by means of the immunoSEQ Assay, a bias-controlled multiplex PCR. The paper's data handling went like this. The number of nucleated cells in each sample was estimated by amplification of reference gene primers within the assay. To quantify the absolute abundance of each unique TCRbeta CDR3 rearrangement, sequence reads were collapsed and filtered. Productive Simpson clonality was computed per sample as the square root of Simpson's diversity index over productive rearrangements. In TCRdb, the immuneACCESS table is reduced to in-frame sequences with V and J assigned. These tables do not hold every clone; where another copy was compared, an unresolved V gene accounts for under half, and the others remain unexplained. That table gives V, J and clone size, and the DNA gave D and trimming. This sample gives some 99,000 clones in total; around three quarters of them show up just once. Around 4% of the sample is held by the ten biggest clonotypes.

The germline ends are 7 bases apart after V is trimmed by 1 base and J by 9 bases. CDR1 and CDR2 are read off the germline V gene (reference sequence) as DFQATT and SNEGSKA. Including the terminal cysteine and phenylalanine, the CDR3 comprises 11 residues. The CDR3 DNA has 33 bases and is translated from base 1. The sequenced sample consisted of peripheral blood. The TCR comes from a human donor in a cohort sampled during active or convalescent COVID-19. The sequence links TRBV20-1 to TRBJ2-1; there is no confident call for the D gene. The bases read TGCAGTGCTAGAGGGGCCAGTGAGCAGTTCTTC. It specifies CSARGASEQFF.